The next 25 T cell receptor beta chains were all read from a single sample in a study of T-cell reconstitution after alpha-beta-depleted transplantation in children (TCRdb year 2016). The treatment or condition label on this specimen signifies: allogeneic hematopoietic cell transplantation with graft depleted of TCRalphabeta T cells and CD19 B cells. Receptor libraries were prepared by PCR. The sequencing machine was an Illumina HiSeq 2500. TCR libraries were prepared with molecular barcoding, using unique molecular identifiers to normalize TCRbeta repertoire quantification. Starting from the raw public reads, TCRdb applied fastp trimming at Q25, assembled clones with MiXCR and retained in-frame beta chains. Duplicate CDR3 protein sequences are folded into a single record with the most common DNA and genes. The sample table shows some 310,000 distinct CDR3 sequences, and around 20% are seen once. Of the sample, approximately 10% falls within the top ten clones.

Sequenced material: PBMCs, mostly from graft donor cells, taken 180 days after TCRalphabeta/CD19-depleted stem cell transplant. The receptors were gathered from a male patient aged 10 to 17 who had a stem cell transplant for acute lymphoblastic leukemia, so the T cells may come from the graft donor.

This clonotype was observed a few times. The gene calls are TRBV7-3 and TRBJ1-1; D ambiguous. CDR3 size: 14 residues. From germline, CDR1 is SGHTA and CDR2 FQGTGA. V gave up 2 bases and J gave up 1 base, with 8 bases separating them. DNA of the CDR3: TGTGCCAGCAGCTTACTGGGGAAGAACACTGAAGCTTTCTTT. Protein sequence: CASSLLGKNTEAFF. The full variable domain, its missing parts supplied by reference TRBV7-3 and TRBJ1-1, is GAGVSQTPSNKVTEKGKYVELRCDPISGHTALYWYRQSLGQGPEFLIYFQGTGAADDSGLPNDRFFAVRPEGSVSTLKIQRTERGDSAVYLCASSLLGKNTEAFFGQGTRLTVV.

The table lists this clonotype with many counts. V and J are TRBV5-6 and TRBJ2-7, with a weak D call TRBD2 (5 bases). With 1 base removed from V and 0 bases from J, the gap between germline ends came to 11 bases. The CDR3 contains 15 residues. Germline values: CDR1 SGHDT, CDR2 YYEEEE. The CDR3 loop is CASSLRGSPSYEQYF. CDR3 in DNA: TGTGCCAGCAGCTTGCGAGGGTCCCCCTCCTACGAGCAGTACTTC. The variable domain in full, with the rest retrieved from reference TRBV5-6 and TRBJ2-7, is DAGVTQSPTHLIKTRGQQVTLRCSPKSGHDTVSWYQQALGQGPQFIFQYYEEEERQRGNFPDRFSGHQFPNYSSELNVNALLLGDSALYLCASSLRGSPSYEQYFGPGTRLTVT.

V is TRBV3-1 and J is TRBJ1-1, with 7 bases matching TRBD1. This CDR3 contains 14 residues. V dropped 1 base and J dropped 4; count of bases not matched to a gene: 3. Looked up from germline, CDR1 is LGHDT and CDR2 is YNNKEL (reference sequence). CDR3 bases: TGTGCCAGCAGCCAAGTGAACAGGGGCACTGAAGCTTTCTTT. Residues: CASSQVNRGTEAFF.

This chain uses TRBV20-1 with TRBJ1-1; D is possibly TRBD1 (5 bases). This CDR3 is 15 amino acids long. CDR1 and CDR2 from the germline V gene are DFQATT and SNEGSKA (reference sequence). V dropped 3 bases and J dropped 4 bases, with 18 bases sitting between them. The CDR3 loop reads CSARGGRGLGTEAFF. The CDR3 DNA sequence: TGCAGTGCTAGGGGGGGTCGTGGATTGGGCACTGAAGCTTTCTTT.

This clonotype has just a few counts. V and J are TRBV7-3 and TRBJ2-3, with 7 bases identical to TRBD1. Germline V CDR1 and CDR2: SGHTA, FQGTGA. The CDR3 has 14 residues. V was clipped by 2 bases and J by 6 bases; unmatched bases: 5. The CDR3 sequence is CASSLSRGQDTQYF. CDR3 nucleotide sequence: TGTGCCAGCAGCTTATCCAGGGGACAGGATACGCAGTATTTT. Using reference TRBV7-3 and TRBJ2-3 for the parts outside the CDR3, the full variable domain is GAGVSQTPSNKVTEKGKYVELRCDPISGHTALYWYRQSLGQGPEFLIYFQGTGAADDSGLPNDRFFAVRPEGSVSTLKIQRTERGDSAVYLCASSLSRGQDTQYFGPGTRLTVL.

In its sample, this clonotype was seen a few times. The chain employs TRBV12-3 or TRBV12-4 and TRBJ2-7, with 7 bases fitting TRBD2. This CDR3 is 13 amino acids long. V lost 3 bases and J lost 6; bases outside the gene matches: 5. CDR3 sequence (DNA): TGTGCCAGCAGTTTCGTCGGGAGGAGCGAGCAGTACTTC. It encodes CASSFVGRSEQYF.

This clonotype was observed a few times. The chain links TRBV12-3 or TRBV12-4 to TRBJ1-5; D possibly corresponds to TRBD1 (6 bases). This CDR3 region has 16 residues. Trimming took 5 bases from V and 1 from J, leaving 15 bases between them. The CDR3: CASSPNPQGSNQPQHF. DNA for the CDR3: TGTGCCAGCAGTCCTAACCCTCAGGGGAGCAATCAGCCCCAGCATTTT.

This clonotype was counted a few times. V and J are TRBV3-1 and TRBJ2-4; the D is unclear. V lost 0 bases, J lost 11 bases, and 8 bases lay in between. The CDR3 has 12 amino acids. Germline V lookup: CDR1 LGHDT, CDR2 YNNKEL (reference sequence). The DNA for the CDR3 is TGTGCCAGCAGCCAAGAAGGCAGGCTTCAGTACTTC. It specifies CASSQEGRLQYF.

The chain couples TRBV3-1 to TRBJ2-1, with TRBD2 identical over 8 bases. Germline values: CDR1 LGHDT, CDR2 YNNKEL (reference sequence). V lost 3 bases to trimming and J lost 4 bases; unmatched junction nucleotides: 5. This CDR3 spans 15 amino acids. The CDR3 region is CASSQSGRRYNEQFF. DNA for the CDR3: TGTGCCAGCAGCCAGAGCGGGAGAAGGTACAATGAGCAGTTCTTC.

The V and J genes are TRBV19 and TRBJ2-1; 8 bases are shared with TRBD1. The germline CDR1 and CDR2 sequences are LNHDA and SQIVND (reference sequence). The CDR3 runs to 15 residues. Losses at the gene ends were 6 bases for V and 8 bases for J; bases not matched to a gene: 12. The CDR3 coding sequence is TGTGCCAGTAGATATTGGGACAGGACCCCTCATGAGCAGTTCTTC. Encoded protein: CASRYWDRTPHEQFF.

This clonotype was recorded many times. The chain links TRBV4-1 to TRBJ1-1; no firm D call. CDR1 is MGHRA, CDR2 YSYEKL, per germline. The V end was cut by 0 bases, the J end by 5 bases, with 10 bases between. The CDR3 is 14 residues long. The CDR3 spells CASSQDLSGTEAFF. The CDR3 DNA is TGCGCCAGCAGCCAAGATCTGAGTGGGACTGAAGCTTTCTTT.

The chain links TRBV7-9 to TRBJ1-6; D is ambiguous. In germline, CDR1 is SEHNR, CDR2 FQNEAQ (reference sequence). Trimming took 1 base from V and 8 from J, leaving 6 bases between them. CDR3 length: 13 residues. CDR3 DNA sequence: TGTGCCAGCAGCTTAGTCGAGCATTCACCCCTCCACTTT. This encodes CASSLVEHSPLHF.

This clonotype has more than one count but fewer than ten. The V call is TRBV5-1, the J call TRBJ1-2; unclear D gene. CDR3 length equals 16 residues. Trimming pared 5 bases from V and 4 bases from J, leaving 21 bases between. Per germline, CDR1 SGHRS and CDR2 YFSETQ. Here the CDR3 reads CASRAGWMAAFYGYTF. DNA of the CDR3: TGCGCCAGCAGAGCGGGATGGATGGCGGCCTTCTATGGCTACACCTTC.

The chain couples TRBV5-5 to TRBJ1-2; TRBD1 might be the D (5 bases). The V gene lost 4 bases and the J gene lost 4 bases, with 14 bases spanning the gap. The CDR3 runs 14 residues. Germline V gene sequence: CDR1 SGHKS, CDR2 YYEKEE (reference sequence). CDR3 sequence reads: CASSVTGTGYGYTF. The CDR3 DNA reads as TGTGCCAGCAGCGTTACAGGTACGGGCTATGGCTACACCTTC.

This clonotype was seen only a few times. The V gene is TRBV18, the J gene TRBJ1-1; D gene uncertain. CDR1 and CDR2 (germline): KGHSH, LQKENI. V was pared by 3 bases and J by 0 bases, with 11 bases between. This CDR3 has 15 residues. CDR3 DNA: TGTGCCAGCTCACCCACCGTGGGAGTGAACACTGAAGCTTTCTTT. Translating it yields CASSPTVGVNTEAFF.

In this sample, this clonotype turned up a few times. The chain joins TRBV5-1 to TRBJ2-2; D not resolved. Trimming removed 4 bases from V and 7 bases from J, with 11 bases in between. The germline gives CDR1 SGHRS, CDR2 YFSETQ. The CDR3 extends over 13 amino acids. This CDR3 is CASSPIKGGELFF. Here the CDR3 DNA reads TGCGCCAGCAGCCCTATTAAGGGCGGGGAGCTGTTTTTT.

The chain links TRBV28 to TRBJ1-2, with D perhaps matching TRBD1 (5 bases). Per the germline V gene, CDR1 is MDHEN and CDR2 is SYDVKM. Trimming removed 4 bases from V and 2 bases from J, with 26 bases in between. The CDR3 totals 19 residues. The CDR3 sequence is CASSSFLAPSTGTNYGYTF. The CDR3 DNA sequence: TGTGCCAGCAGTTCGTTTTTAGCCCCCTCAACCGGGACGAACTATGGCTACACCTTC.

This clonotype was recorded at least ten times. This chain links TRBV5-1 with TRBJ1-1; TRBD1 matches 9 bases. Per germline, CDR1 SGHRS and CDR2 YFSETQ. The CDR3 contains 18 residues. The J segment lost 1 base and the V segment lost 3 bases, leaving 13 bases of the junction unmatched. CDR3 in DNA: TGCGCCAGCAGCTGGGCCACAGGGGGCTCTATTGCGAACACTGAAGCTTTCTTT. This gives the protein CASSWATGGSIANTEAFF.

J is TRBJ2-1 and V is TRBV5-1, with a tentative D call TRBD1 (7 bases). V was cut by 4 bases and J by 7 bases, with 15 bases left in between. CDR3 length: 14 amino acids. Germline CDR1 SGHRS, CDR2 YFSETQ. The CDR3: CASSNSGGGNEQFF. CDR3 nucleotide sequence: TGCGCCAGCAGCAATTCAGGGGGAGGTAATGAGCAGTTCTTC.

The chain employs TRBV4-2 and TRBJ2-3; tentative D call: TRBD2 (6 bases). The CDR3 extends over 18 amino acids. CDR1 and CDR2 from the germline V gene are LGHNA and YNFKEQ. V was clipped by 4 bases and J by 0 bases, with 20 bases between them. This CDR3 reads CASSRGRSGDPSTDTQYF. CDR3 coding DNA: TGTGCCAGCAGCCGGGGACGTAGCGGAGATCCTAGCACAGATACGCAGTATTTT.

The chain uses TRBV19 and TRBJ2-7, with D maybe TRBD1 (5 bases). The V end lost 6 bases, the J end lost 1 base, and 16 bases lay between the germline ends. The CDR3 consists of 15 residues. CDR1 LNHDA and CDR2 SQIVND come from the germline V gene (reference sequence). This chain's CDR3 is CASRPEKAGSYEQYF. The CDR3 DNA reads as TGTGCCAGTAGGCCGGAAAAGGCAGGGTCCTACGAGCAGTACTTC.

This clonotype was observed a handful of times. The rearrangement uses TRBV9 and TRBJ2-3; D uncertain. V was trimmed by 4 bases and J by 0 bases, leaving 12 bases between them. CDR3 size: 15 residues. Germline CDR1 is SGDLS and CDR2 is YYNGEE. The CDR3 reads CASSPRPLSTDTQYF. The CDR3 nucleotides are TGTGCCAGCAGCCCCCGACCGCTAAGCACAGATACGCAGTATTTT.

V is TRBV20-1 and J is TRBJ2-1, with TRBD2 matching over 7 bases. Germline V gene sequence: CDR1 DFQATT, CDR2 SNEGSKA (reference sequence). After removal of 1 base from V and 1 base from J, the junction contained 13 bases not matched to a gene. This CDR3 region has 18 residues. CDR3 amino acids: CSARGGGGPIRSYNEQFF. CDR3 nucleotides: TGCAGTGCTAGAGGTGGGGGAGGGCCAATTAGGTCCTACAATGAGCAGTTCTTC.

This clonotype came up many times. The V and J genes are TRBV25-1 and TRBJ1-3; D gene uncertain. The CDR3 covers 21 residues. CDR1 and CDR2 (germline): MGHDK, SYGVNS. Between the trimmed V and J ends, which lost 3 bases and 0 bases, there was a span of 27 bases. CDR3 coding DNA: TGTGCCAGCAGTGATAATGGTCGGGGATTCATCTTTGGAAGCTCTGGAAACACCATATATTTT. This codes for CASSDNGRGFIFGSSGNTIYF.

The V and J genes are TRBV6-2 or TRBV6-3 and TRBJ1-2; no firm D call. V was clipped by 6 bases and J by 8 bases, with 10 bases between them. Germline values: CDR1 MNHEY, CDR2 SVGEGT. The CDR3 extends over 11 amino acids. The CDR3 DNA reads as TGTGCCAGCAGCACAGTAGGAGGCTACACCTTC. This gives the protein CASSTVGGYTF.